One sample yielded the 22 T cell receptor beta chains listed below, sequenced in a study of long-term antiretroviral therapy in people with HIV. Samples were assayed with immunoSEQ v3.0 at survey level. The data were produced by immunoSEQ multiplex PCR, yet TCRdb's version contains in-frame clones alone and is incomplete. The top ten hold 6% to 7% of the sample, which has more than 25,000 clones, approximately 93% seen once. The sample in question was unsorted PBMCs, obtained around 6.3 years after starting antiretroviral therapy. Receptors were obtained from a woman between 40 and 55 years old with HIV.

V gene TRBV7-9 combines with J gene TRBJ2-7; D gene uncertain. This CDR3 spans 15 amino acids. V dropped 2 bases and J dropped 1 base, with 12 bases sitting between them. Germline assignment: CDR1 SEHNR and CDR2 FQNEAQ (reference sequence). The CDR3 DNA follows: TGTGCCAGCAGCTTATTCCCCGGCCCTTCCTACGAGCAGTACTTC. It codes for CASSLFPGPSYEQYF.

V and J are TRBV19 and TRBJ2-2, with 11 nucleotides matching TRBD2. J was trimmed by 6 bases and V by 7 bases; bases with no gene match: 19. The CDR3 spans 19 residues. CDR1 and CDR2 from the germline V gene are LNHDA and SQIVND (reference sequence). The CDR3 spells CASTLAALAGGQRAGELFF. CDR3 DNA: TGTGCCAGTACCCTAGCCGCGCTAGCGGGGGGCCAGAGAGCCGGGGAGCTGTTTTTT.

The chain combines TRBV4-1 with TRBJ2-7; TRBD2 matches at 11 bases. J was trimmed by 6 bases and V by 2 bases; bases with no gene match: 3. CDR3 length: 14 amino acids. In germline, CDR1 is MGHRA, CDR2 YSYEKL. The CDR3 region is CASSQIAGGREQYF. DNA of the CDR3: TGCGCCAGCAGCCAAATAGCGGGGGGGCGCGAGCAGTACTTC.

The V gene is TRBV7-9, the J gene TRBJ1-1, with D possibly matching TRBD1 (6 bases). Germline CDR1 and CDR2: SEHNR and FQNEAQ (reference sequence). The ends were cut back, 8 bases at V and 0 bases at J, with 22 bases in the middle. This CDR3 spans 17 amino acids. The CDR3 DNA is TGTGCCAGCGCCCTGGGACAACGACAGAGCCTGAACACTGAAGCTTTCTTT. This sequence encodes CASALGQRQSLNTEAFF.

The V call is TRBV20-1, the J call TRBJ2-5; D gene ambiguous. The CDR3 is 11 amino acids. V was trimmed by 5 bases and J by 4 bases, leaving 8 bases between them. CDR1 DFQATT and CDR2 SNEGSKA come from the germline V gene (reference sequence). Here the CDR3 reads CSARWGETQYF. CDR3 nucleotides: TGCAGTGCTCGCTGGGGAGAGACCCAGTACTTC.

The DNA for the CDR3 is TGTGCCAGCAGCAACAGTGGTTATGGCTACACCTTC. Amino acids: CASSNSGYGYTF. The gene calls are TRBV5-8 and TRBJ1-2, with D unclear. The CDR3 length is 12 residues. Per the germline V gene, CDR1 is SGHTS and CDR2 is YDEGEE. V lost 4 bases, J lost 5 bases, and 9 bases lay in between.

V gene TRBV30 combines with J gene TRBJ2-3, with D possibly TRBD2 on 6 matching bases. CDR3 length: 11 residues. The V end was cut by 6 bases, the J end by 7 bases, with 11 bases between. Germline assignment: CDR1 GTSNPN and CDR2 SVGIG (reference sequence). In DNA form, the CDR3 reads TGTGCCTGCGCCGGGACTCATACGCAGTATTTT. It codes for CACAGTHTQYF.

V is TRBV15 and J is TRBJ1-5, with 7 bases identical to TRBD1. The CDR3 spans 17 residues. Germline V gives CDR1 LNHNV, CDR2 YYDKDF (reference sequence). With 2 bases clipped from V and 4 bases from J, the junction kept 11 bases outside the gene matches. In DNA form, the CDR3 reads TGTGCCACCAGCAGAACAGGGGCCGCGAGCTGGAATCAGCCCCAGCATTTT. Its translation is CATSRTGAASWNQPQHF.

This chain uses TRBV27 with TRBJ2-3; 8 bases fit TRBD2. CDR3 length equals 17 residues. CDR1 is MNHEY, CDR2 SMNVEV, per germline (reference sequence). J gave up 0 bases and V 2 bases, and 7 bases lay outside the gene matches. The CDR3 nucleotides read TGTGCCAGCAGTTTAGGGGCGGGGGGAGCTAGCACAGATACGCAGTATTTT. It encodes CASSLGAGGASTDTQYF.

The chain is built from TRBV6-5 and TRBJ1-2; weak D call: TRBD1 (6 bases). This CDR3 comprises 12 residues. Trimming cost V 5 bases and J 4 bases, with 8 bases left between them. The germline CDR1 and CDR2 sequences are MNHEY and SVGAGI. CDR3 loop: CASSPQGYGYTF. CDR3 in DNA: TGTGCCAGCAGTCCACAGGGCTATGGCTACACCTTC.

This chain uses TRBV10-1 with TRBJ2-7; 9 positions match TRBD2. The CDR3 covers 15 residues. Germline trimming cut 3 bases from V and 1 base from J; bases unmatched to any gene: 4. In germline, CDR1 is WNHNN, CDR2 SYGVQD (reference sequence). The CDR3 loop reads CASSDGGGGSYEQYF. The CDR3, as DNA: TGCGCCAGCAGTGACGGCGGGGGGGGGTCCTACGAGCAGTACTTC.

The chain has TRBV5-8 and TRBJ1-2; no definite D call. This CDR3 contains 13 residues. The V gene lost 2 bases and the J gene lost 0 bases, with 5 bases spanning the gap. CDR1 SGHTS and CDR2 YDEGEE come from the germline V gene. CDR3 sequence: CASSFDANYGYTF. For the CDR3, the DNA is TGTGCCAGCAGCTTTGACGCTAACTATGGCTACACCTTC.

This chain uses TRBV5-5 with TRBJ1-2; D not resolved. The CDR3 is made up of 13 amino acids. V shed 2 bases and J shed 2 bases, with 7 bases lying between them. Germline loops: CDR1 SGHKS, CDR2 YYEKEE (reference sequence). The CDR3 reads CASSLTLNYGYTF. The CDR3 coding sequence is TGTGCCAGCAGCTTAACATTAAACTATGGCTACACCTTC.

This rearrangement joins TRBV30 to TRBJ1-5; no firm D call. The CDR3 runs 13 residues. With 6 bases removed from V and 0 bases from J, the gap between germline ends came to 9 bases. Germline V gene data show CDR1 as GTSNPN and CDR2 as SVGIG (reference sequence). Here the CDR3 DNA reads TGTGCCTGTTCAGGAACTAGCAATCAGCCCCAGCATTTT. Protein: CACSGTSNQPQHF.

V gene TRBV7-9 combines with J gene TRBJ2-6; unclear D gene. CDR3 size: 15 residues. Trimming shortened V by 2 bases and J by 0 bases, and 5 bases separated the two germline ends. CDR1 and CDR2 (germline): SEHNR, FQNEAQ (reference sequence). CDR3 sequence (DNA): TGTGCCAGCAGCTTACTGGCCTCTGGGGCCAACGTCCTGACTTTC. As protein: CASSLLASGANVLTF.

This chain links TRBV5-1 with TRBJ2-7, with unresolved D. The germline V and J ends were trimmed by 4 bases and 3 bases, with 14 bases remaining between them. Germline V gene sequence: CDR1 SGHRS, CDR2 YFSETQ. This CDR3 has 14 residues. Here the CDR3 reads CASSPDPTDYEQYF. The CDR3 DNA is TGCGCCAGCAGCCCCGATCCAACTGACTACGAGCAGTACTTC. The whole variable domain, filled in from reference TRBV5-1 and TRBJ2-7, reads KAGVTQTPRYLIKTRGQQVTLSCSPISGHRSVSWYQQTPGQGLQFLFEYFSETQRNKGNFPGRFSGRQFSNSRSEMNVSTLELGDSALYLCASSPDPTDYEQYFGPGTRLTVT.

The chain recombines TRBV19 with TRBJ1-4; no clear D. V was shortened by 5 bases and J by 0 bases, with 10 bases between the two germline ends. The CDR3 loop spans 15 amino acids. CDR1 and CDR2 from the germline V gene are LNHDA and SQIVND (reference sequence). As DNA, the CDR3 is TGTGCCAGTAGTCGTCGGACGGCAACTAATGAAAAACTGTTTTTT. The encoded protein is CASSRRTATNEKLFF.

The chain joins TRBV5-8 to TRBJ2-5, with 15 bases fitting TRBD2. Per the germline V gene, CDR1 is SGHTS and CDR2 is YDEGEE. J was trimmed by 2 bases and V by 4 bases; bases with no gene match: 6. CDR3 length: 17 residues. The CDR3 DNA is TGTGCCAGCAGCAGGGGGACTAGCGGGGGGCGGCAAGAGACCCAGTACTTC. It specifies CASSRGTSGGRQETQYF.

The CDR3 region has the DNA TGTGCCAGCAGTGACAACGACGGCACAGATACGCAGTATTTT. Translated: CASSDNDGTDTQYF. The chain joins TRBV6-4 to TRBJ2-3; D call uncertain. There are 14 residues in the CDR3. Germline loops: CDR1 MRHNA, CDR2 SNTAGT. V lost 2 bases and J lost 1, with 7 bases in between.

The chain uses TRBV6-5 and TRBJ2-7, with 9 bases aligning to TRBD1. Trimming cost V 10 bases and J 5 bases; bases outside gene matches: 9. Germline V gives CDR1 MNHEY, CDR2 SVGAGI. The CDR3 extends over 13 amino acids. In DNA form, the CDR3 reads TGTGCCACCAAGGGGACAGGGAAGGACGAGCAGTACTTC. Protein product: CATKGTGKDEQYF.

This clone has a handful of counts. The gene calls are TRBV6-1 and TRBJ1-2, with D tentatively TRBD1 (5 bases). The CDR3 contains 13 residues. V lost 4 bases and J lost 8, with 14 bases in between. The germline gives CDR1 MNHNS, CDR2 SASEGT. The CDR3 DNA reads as TGTGCCAGCAGTGCTCAGGGATCCTACGGCTACACCTTC. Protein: CASSAQGSYGYTF.

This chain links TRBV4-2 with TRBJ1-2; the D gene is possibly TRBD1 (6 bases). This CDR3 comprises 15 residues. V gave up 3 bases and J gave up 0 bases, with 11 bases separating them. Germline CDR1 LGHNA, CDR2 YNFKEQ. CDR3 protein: CASSHSTGTNYGYTF. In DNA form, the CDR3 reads TGTGCCAGCAGCCACTCTACAGGGACTAACTATGGCTACACCTTC.